This TCR beta chain was identified during a study of cytomegalovirus exposure and HLA in healthy donors. These donors were members of the roughly 120-subject validation cohort, a group separate from the roughly 670-subject first cohort. Sequenced by immunoSEQ multiplex PCR; TCRdb stores in-frame clones only, minus some. This table holds over 200,000 clones, 87% found once. This clone has ten or more counts. What it recognizes is unknown. General observations from the study: Some TCR beta chains (more than 150 of them) were listed as cytomegalovirus-associated. In vitro experiments confirmed that three CMV-associated chains were specific for CMV antigens.

V was clipped by 1 base and J by 4 bases, with 11 bases between them. The V gene's germline CDR1 is SGHRS and CDR2 YFSETQ. This CDR3 is built from 14 residues. The receptor was isolated from a woman between 18 and 29 years old in good health and CMV-seropositive. The chain couples TRBV5-1 to TRBJ1-2; D not certain. Source material: PBMCs. The CDR3 spells CASSLMQTSYGYTF. CDR3 DNA: TGCGCCAGCAGCTTGATGCAGACTAGCTATGGCTACACCTTC.